This entry lists 15 T cell receptor beta chains sequenced from one sample in a study of cytomegalovirus exposure and HLA in healthy donors (dated by TCRdb to 2016 to 2017). Library preparation employed the immunoSEQ multiplex PCR assay. For the multiplex PCR, a mixture combining 60 forward primers for TCR Vbeta segments and 13 reverse primers for TCR Jbeta segments was used. What TCRdb holds here is the immuneACCESS table cut down to in-frame rearrangements. Part of the clones is not present; checked against another copy, under half of the missing clones reflect an unresolved V gene, and the others are unexplained. The sample has approximately 300,000 clones on record, 84% of them singletons. Roughly 2% of the sample lies in the top ten. The sequencing input was PBMCs. These receptor sequences come from a middle-aged woman in good health and CMV-seropositive.

J is TRBJ2-2 and V is TRBV5-1, with 10 bases lining up with TRBD2. The CDR3 contains 16 residues. CDR1 SGHRS and CDR2 YFSETQ come from the germline V gene. With V trimmed by 0 bases and J by 7 bases, 6 bases remained unmatched. For the CDR3, the DNA is TGCGCCAGCAGCTTGGGAAGCGGGAGGGCCATCGGGGAGCTGTTTTTT. Protein sequence: CASSLGSGRAIGELFF.

This chain uses TRBV5-1 with TRBJ2-2; possible D gene TRBD2, 6 bases. This CDR3 is built from 19 residues. The V gene's germline CDR1 is SGHRS and CDR2 YFSETQ. The V and J ends lost 0 bases and 1 base respectively, with 19 bases between them. The CDR3 region is CASSLVVFVGRENTGELFF. CDR3 sequence (DNA): TGCGCCAGCAGCTTGGTAGTATTCGTAGGGCGGGAGAACACCGGGGAGCTGTTTTTT.

This clone was seen more than once but under ten times. This CDR3 reads CASMDPTVNTEAFF. The CDR3 DNA is TGTGCCAGCATGGACCCGACAGTGAACACTGAAGCTTTCTTT. The rearrangement uses TRBV25-1 and TRBJ1-1; TRBD1 is a possible D gene (5 bases). This CDR3 is built from 14 residues. V lost 7 bases and J lost 0, with 12 bases in between. The V gene's germline CDR1 is MGHDK and CDR2 SYGVNS.

The V gene is TRBV2, the J gene TRBJ1-2; 7 bases align to TRBD1. After removal of 2 bases from V and 4 bases from J, the junction contained 4 bases not matched to a gene. Germline V gene lookup returns CDR1 SNHLY and CDR2 FYNNEI. The length of the CDR3 is 14 residues. CDR3 loop: CASSERQGAYGYTF. The CDR3 DNA reads TGTGCCAGCAGTGAAAGACAGGGAGCCTATGGCTACACCTTC.

The chain combines TRBV11-3 with TRBJ2-3; possible D gene TRBD2, 6 bases. The CDR3 has 14 residues. CDR1 is SGHNT, CDR2 YENEEA, per germline. V shed 5 bases and J shed 3 bases, with 12 bases lying between them. The CDR3 nucleotides are TGTGCCAGCAGCCCTAGAGGAGGGACAGATACGCAGTATTTT. It encodes CASSPRGGTDTQYF.

The J gene is TRBJ2-4, the V gene TRBV2, with 8 positions matching TRBD1. J lost 1 base, V lost 6 bases, and 5 bases had no gene match. From germline, CDR1 is SNHLY and CDR2 FYNNEI. The CDR3 is 15 amino acids. The CDR3 sequence: CASRGDRNAKNIQYF. The CDR3 bases are TGTGCCAGCAGGGGGGACAGGAACGCCAAAAACATTCAGTACTTC.

The chain has TRBV11-2 and TRBJ2-1; 13 positions match TRBD2. The V and J ends lost 2 bases and 4 bases, in that order; junction bases with no gene match: 5. The CDR3 consists of 17 residues. Germline CDR1 is SGHAT and CDR2 is FQNNGV. The CDR3 protein is CASSLTWTSGSYNEQFF. The DNA of the CDR3 is TGTGCCAGCAGCTTAACCTGGACTAGCGGGAGTTACAATGAGCAGTTCTTC.

Written as DNA, the CDR3 is TGTGCCAGCAGTGCTATCGGAATAGCGGGAGTTGTGGCCGGGGAGCTGTTTTTT. Its translation is CASSAIGIAGVVAGELFF. The chain recombines TRBV25-1 with TRBJ2-2; 9 bases map to TRBD2. The CDR3 extends over 18 amino acids. The V and J ends lost 4 bases and 6 bases, in that order; junction bases with no gene match: 15. Germline V gene sequence: CDR1 MGHDK, CDR2 SYGVNS.

The table lists this clone with a few counts. The J gene is TRBJ2-2, the V gene TRBV9; a possible D gene is TRBD2 (6 bases). This CDR3 spans 16 amino acids. Trimming pared 0 bases from V and 5 bases from J, leaving 14 bases between. From germline, CDR1 is SGDLS and CDR2 YYNGEE. CDR3 region: CASSVVGSEGTGELFF. The CDR3 DNA reads TGTGCCAGCAGCGTAGTTGGTTCGGAGGGAACCGGGGAGCTGTTTTTT.

The chain combines TRBV11-3 with TRBJ2-7, with D tentatively TRBD2 (6 bases). The CDR3 covers 15 residues. Between the trimmed V and J ends, which lost 0 bases and 5 bases, there was a span of 14 bases. From germline, CDR1 is SGHNT and CDR2 YENEEA. This chain's CDR3 is CASSLDQGLANEQYF. The CDR3, as DNA: TGTGCCAGCAGCTTAGATCAAGGGCTAGCGAACGAGCAGTACTTC.

V and J are TRBV30 and TRBJ1-3; D may be TRBD1 (6 bases). This CDR3 region has 17 residues. V dropped 0 bases and J dropped 0 bases, with 15 bases sitting between them. From germline, CDR1 is GTSNPN and CDR2 SVGIG (reference sequence). CDR3 DNA sequence: TGTGCCTGGAGTGTCCCTCAAGACAGGTTCTCTGGAAACACCATATATTTT. It specifies CAWSVPQDRFSGNTIYF. Full variable domain (rest looked up from reference TRBV30 and TRBJ1-3): SQTIHQWPATLVQPVGSPLSLECTVEGTSNPNLYWYRQAAGRGLQLLFYSVGIGQISSEVPQNLSASRPQDRQFILSSKKLLLSDSGFYLCAWSVPQDRFSGNTIYFGEGSWLTVV.

Only one count was recorded for this clone. The chain recombines TRBV6-6 with TRBJ2-2; the match to TRBD2 covers 9 bases. The V and J ends lost 6 bases and 3 bases, in that order; junction bases with no gene match: 2. Per the germline V gene, CDR1 is MNHNY and CDR2 is SVGAGI (reference sequence). The CDR3 sequence is 14 residues long. The CDR3 here is CASRWTSDTGELFF. The DNA for the CDR3 is TGTGCCAGCAGGTGGACTAGCGACACCGGGGAGCTGTTTTTT.

The V call is TRBV5-1, the J call TRBJ2-7, with 8 bases lining up with TRBD1. Germline CDR1 is SGHRS and CDR2 is YFSETQ. The CDR3 sequence is 13 residues long. The junction had 7 bases not matched to a gene; V was cut back by 2 bases and J by 9 bases. The CDR3 reads CASSFRQGLGQYF. The CDR3 bases are TGCGCCAGCAGCTTTCGACAGGGGTTGGGGCAGTACTTC.

This chain joins TRBV5-4 and TRBJ2-7; 11 bases agree with TRBD1. The CDR3 runs to 14 residues. Germline CDR1 and CDR2: SGHNT and YYREEE (reference sequence). Trimming cost V 3 bases and J 2 bases; bases outside gene matches: 1. The DNA for the CDR3 is TGTGCCAGCAGCTCGGGACAGGGGGCCTACGAGCAGTACTTC. It translates to CASSSGQGAYEQYF.

The DNA of the CDR3 is TGTGCCAGCAGCCCTGTTGGGGGGGGCATTGGAAACACCATATATTTT. Residues: CASSPVGGGIGNTIYF. The chain carries TRBV7-8 and TRBJ1-3; tentative D call: TRBD1 (6 bases). The ends were cut back, 5 bases at V and 3 bases at J, with 17 bases in the middle. The CDR3 has 16 residues. Germline V gives CDR1 SGHVS, CDR2 FQNEAQ.